This note documents a single T cell receptor (beta chain) sequence. Antigen: not known. The V gene's germline CDR1 is SGHRS and CDR2 YFSETQ. V gave up 4 bases and J gave up 5 bases, with 18 bases separating them. This CDR3 comprises 15 residues. This sample is drawn from a study of T cell responses to AZD1222 COVID-19 vaccine. Broader study findings: Females made up more of the donors, who were largely white British, and clonal diversity may have come out too low. All repertoire sampling was performed exclusively after the peak T cell response. Baseline seropositivity characterized only 5 to 7 AZD1222 recipients.

Some clones are missing from TCRdb's copy, which holds only in-frame ones; the method was immunoSEQ multiplex PCR. The table has more than 80,000 clones, around 90% seen once. The sequences come from peripheral blood, collected on day 0 of AZD1222 vaccination. The V and J genes are TRBV5-1 and TRBJ2-5, with a possible D match to TRBD1 (6 bases). This clonotype originated in an adult in good health. The CDR3 DNA is TGCGCCAGCAGCCCACTTGGCCCAGGGGTTGAGACCCAGTACTTC. Translated, it gives CASSPLGPGVETQYF.